This T cell receptor beta chain emerged from a study of patients and donors after allogeneic stem cell transplantation (dated by TCRdb to the early 2020s). V drops 2 bases and J drops 4 bases, leaving 20 bases in between. Taken from cysteine to phenylalanine, the CDR3 has 17 residues. Just CDR3 DNA is preserved here, 51 bases in frame from base 1. Via the germline V gene, CDR1 is MNHNS and CDR2 SASEGT. Regarding this clonotype: What this receptor recognizes is not known. No per-base quality is available; no much larger clone lies one base away.

The method was RT-PCR. Sequenced using a NextSeq 550. TCRdb handled the public reads itself, with Q25 trimming in fastp and clone calling in MiXCR, and kept productive beta chains. Every entry covers one CDR3 protein and lists the most common genes and DNA from its rows. Across this sample there are some 87,000 distinct CDR3 sequences, with 48% seen only once. The ten top clones hold roughly three fifths of the sample. The TCR comes from a human donor who was either an allogeneic HSCT recipient or a stem cell or donor lymphocyte infusion donor (not recorded which). It is not recorded whose cells these are; they may come from a transplant donor. The sequence links TRBV6-1 to TRBJ1-2; no confident D gene assignment can be made. Sequenced sample: blood, either unsorted or a sorted T cell fraction (not recorded which). The DNA sequence is TGTGCCAGCAGTGAAATTGGGAAGAGTCGCGCGTCCTATGGCTACACCTTC. Its coded protein is CASSEIGKSRASYGYTF.